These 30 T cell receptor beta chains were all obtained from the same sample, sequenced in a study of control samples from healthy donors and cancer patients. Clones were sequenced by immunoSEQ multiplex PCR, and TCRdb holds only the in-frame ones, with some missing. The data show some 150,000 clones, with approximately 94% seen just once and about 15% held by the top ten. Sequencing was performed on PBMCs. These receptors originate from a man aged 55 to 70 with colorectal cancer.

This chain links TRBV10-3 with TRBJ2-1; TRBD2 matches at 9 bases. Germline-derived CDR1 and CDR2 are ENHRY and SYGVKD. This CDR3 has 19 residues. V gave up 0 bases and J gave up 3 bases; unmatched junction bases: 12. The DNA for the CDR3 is TGTGCCATCAGTGAGTCTGATCGAGTACAGCGGGGGGTCTACAATGAGCAGTTCTTC. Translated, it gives CAISESDRVQRGVYNEQFF.

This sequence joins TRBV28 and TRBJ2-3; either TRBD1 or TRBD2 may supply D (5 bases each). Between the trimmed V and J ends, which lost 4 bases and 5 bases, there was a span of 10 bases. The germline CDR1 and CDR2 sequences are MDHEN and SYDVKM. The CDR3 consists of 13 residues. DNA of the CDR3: TGTGCCAGCAGTTCCGGGGCGATAGATACGCAGTATTTT. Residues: CASSSGAIDTQYF.

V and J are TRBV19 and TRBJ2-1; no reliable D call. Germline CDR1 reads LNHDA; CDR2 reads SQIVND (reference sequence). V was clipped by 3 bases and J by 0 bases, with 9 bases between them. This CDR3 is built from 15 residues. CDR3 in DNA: TGTGCCAGTAGTATCCCGGGTAGCTCCTACAATGAGCAGTTCTTC. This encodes CASSIPGSSYNEQFF. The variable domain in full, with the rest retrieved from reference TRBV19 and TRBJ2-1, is DGGITQSPKYLFRKEGQNVTLSCEQNLNHDAMYWYRQDPGQGLRLIYYSQIVNDFQKGDIAEGYSVSREKKESFPLTVTSAQKNPTAFYLCASSIPGSSYNEQFFGPGTRLTVL.

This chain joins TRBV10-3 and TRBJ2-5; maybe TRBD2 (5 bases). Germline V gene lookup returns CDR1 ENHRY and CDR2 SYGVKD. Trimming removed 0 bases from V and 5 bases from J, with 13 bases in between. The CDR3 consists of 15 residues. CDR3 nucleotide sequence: TGTGCCATCAGTGAGTCGATTGAGGGTATGGAGACCCAGTACTTC. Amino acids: CAISESIEGMETQYF.

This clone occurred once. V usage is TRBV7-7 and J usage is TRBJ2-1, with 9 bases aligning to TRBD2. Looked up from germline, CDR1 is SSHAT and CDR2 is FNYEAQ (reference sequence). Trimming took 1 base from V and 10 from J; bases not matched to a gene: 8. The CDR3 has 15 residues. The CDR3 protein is CASSLGRGGPEEQFF. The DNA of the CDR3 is TGTGCCAGCAGCTTAGGGCGGGGGGGCCCGGAAGAGCAGTTCTTC.

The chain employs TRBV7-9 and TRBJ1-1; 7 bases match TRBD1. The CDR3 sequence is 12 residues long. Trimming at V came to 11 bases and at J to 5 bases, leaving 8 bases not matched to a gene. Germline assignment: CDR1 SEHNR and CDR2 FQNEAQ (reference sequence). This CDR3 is CAGDREGTEAFF. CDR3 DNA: TGTGCCGGAGACAGGGAGGGGACTGAAGCTTTCTTT.

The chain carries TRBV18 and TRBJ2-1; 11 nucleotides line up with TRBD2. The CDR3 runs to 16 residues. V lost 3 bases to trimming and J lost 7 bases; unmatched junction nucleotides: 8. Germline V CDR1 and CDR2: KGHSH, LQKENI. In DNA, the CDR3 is TGTGCCAGCTCACCCGTGGATAGCGGGGGGGCTAATGAGCAGTTCTTC. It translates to CASSPVDSGGANEQFF.

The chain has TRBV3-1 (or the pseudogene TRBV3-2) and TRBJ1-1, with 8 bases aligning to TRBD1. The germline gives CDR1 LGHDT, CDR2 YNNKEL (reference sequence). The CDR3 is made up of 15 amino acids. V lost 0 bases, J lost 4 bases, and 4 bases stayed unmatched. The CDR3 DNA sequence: TGTGCCAGCAGCCAAGAACAGGGGGGAGGCACTGAAGCTTTCTTT. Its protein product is CASSQEQGGGTEAFF.

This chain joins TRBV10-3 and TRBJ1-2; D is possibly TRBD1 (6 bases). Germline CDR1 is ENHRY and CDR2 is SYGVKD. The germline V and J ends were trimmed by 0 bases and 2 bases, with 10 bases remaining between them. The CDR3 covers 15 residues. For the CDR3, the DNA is TGTGCCATCAGTGAGTCTGGGGGCACCAACTATGGCTACACCTTC. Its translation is CAISESGGTNYGYTF.

The CDR3 sequence: CASSLRLDGYTF. For the CDR3, the DNA is TGTGCCAGCAGCTTAAGGTTGGATGGCTACACCTTC. The V call is TRBV7-9, the J call TRBJ1-2, with unresolved D. Trimming cost V 2 bases and J 6 bases, with 7 bases left between them. CDR3 length: 12 amino acids. The V gene's germline CDR1 is SEHNR and CDR2 FQNEAQ (reference sequence).

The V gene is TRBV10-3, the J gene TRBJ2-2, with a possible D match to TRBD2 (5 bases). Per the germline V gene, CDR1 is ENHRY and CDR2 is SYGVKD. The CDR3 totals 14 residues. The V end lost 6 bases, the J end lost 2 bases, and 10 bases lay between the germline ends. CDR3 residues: CAIRARENTGELFF. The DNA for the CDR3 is TGTGCCATCAGAGCTCGGGAAAACACCGGGGAGCTGTTTTTT.

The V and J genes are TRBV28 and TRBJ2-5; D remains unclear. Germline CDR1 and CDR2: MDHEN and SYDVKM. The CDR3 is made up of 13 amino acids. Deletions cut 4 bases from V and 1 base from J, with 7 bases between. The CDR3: CASSSYSQETQYF. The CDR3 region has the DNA TGTGCCAGCAGTTCCTACAGCCAAGAGACCCAGTACTTC.

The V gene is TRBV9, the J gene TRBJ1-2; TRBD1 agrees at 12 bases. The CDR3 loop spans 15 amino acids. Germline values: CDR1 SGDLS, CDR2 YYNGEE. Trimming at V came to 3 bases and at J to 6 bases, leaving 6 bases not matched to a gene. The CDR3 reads CASSARGQGANGYTF. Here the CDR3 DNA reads TGTGCCAGCAGCGCCCGGGGACAGGGGGCAAATGGCTACACCTTC.

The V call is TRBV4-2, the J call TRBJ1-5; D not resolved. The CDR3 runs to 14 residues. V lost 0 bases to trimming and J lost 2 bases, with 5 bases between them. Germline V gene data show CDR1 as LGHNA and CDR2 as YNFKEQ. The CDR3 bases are TGTGCCAGCAGCCAAGAGGTGGGCAATCAGCCCCAGCATTTT. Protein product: CASSQEVGNQPQHF.

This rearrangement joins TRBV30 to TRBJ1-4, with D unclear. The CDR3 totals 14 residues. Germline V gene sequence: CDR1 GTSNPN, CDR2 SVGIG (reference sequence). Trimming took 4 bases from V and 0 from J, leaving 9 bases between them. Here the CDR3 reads CAWTQQATNEKLFF. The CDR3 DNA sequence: TGTGCCTGGACCCAGCAGGCAACTAATGAAAAACTGTTTTTT.

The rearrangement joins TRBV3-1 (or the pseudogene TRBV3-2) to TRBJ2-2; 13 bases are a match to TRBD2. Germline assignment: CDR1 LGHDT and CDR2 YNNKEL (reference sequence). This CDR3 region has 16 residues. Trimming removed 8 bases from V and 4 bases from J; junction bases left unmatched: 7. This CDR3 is CASGTSGAGVTGELFF. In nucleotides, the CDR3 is TGTGCCAGCGGGACTAGCGGGGCGGGGGTCACCGGGGAGCTGTTTTTT.

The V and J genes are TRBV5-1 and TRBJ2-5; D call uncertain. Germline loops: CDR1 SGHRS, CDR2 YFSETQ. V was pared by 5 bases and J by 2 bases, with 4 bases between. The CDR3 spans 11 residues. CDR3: CASRSQETQYF. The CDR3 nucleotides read TGCGCCAGCAGATCTCAAGAGACCCAGTACTTC.

The CDR3 sequence is CASSGWASSYEQYF. In DNA form, the CDR3 reads TGTGCCAGCAGCGGCTGGGCCTCCTCCTACGAGCAGTACTTC. This chain joins TRBV7-2 and TRBJ2-7; D remains ambiguous. The CDR3 loop spans 14 amino acids. The germline V and J ends were trimmed by 5 bases and 0 bases, with 11 bases remaining between them. In germline, CDR1 is SGHTA, CDR2 FQGNSA.

The CDR3: CASRGASGLLGEQYF. CDR3 coding DNA: TGTGCCAGTAGGGGGGCCTCGGGACTTTTGGGTGAGCAGTACTTC. The chain uses TRBV19 and TRBJ2-7; either TRBD1 or TRBD2 may fit D (6 bases each). Trimming stripped 6 bases from V and 7 bases from J, with 22 bases between. Germline V lookup: CDR1 LNHDA, CDR2 SQIVND (reference sequence). The CDR3 extends over 15 amino acids.

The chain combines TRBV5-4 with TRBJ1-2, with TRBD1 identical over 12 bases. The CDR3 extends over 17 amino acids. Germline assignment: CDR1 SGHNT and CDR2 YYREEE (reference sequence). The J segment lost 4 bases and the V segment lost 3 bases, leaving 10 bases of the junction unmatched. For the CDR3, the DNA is TGTGCCAGCAGCTCGCCGGGACAGGGGGCGCGTCGCTATGGCTACACCTTC. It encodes CASSSPGQGARRYGYTF.

The CDR3 bases are TGCGCCAGCACGCGGAGAACGAACACCGGGGAGCTGTTTTTT. It specifies CASTRRTNTGELFF. The chain combines TRBV5-1 with TRBJ2-2; D is undetermined. V was trimmed by 6 bases and J by 0 bases, leaving 9 bases between them. The CDR3 spans 14 residues. Germline CDR1 and CDR2: SGHRS and YFSETQ.

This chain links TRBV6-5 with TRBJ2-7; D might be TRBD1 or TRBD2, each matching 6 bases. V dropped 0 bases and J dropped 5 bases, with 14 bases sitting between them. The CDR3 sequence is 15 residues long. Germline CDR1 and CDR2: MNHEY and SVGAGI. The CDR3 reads CASSYSVGGGHEQYF. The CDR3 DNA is TGTGCCAGCAGTTACTCTGTGGGGGGCGGCCACGAGCAGTACTTC.

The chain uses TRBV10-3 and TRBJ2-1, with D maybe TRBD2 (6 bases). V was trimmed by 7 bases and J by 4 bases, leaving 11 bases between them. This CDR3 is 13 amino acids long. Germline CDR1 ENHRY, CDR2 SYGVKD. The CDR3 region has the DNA TGTGCCATCACCCTGGGACTTTACAATGAGCAGTTCTTC. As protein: CAITLGLYNEQFF.

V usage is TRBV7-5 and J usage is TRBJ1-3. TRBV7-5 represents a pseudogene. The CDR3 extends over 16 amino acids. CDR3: CARSLAGLGTGNTIYF. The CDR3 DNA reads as TGTGCCAGAAGCTTAGCTGGCCTCGGTACCGGAAACACCATATATTTT.

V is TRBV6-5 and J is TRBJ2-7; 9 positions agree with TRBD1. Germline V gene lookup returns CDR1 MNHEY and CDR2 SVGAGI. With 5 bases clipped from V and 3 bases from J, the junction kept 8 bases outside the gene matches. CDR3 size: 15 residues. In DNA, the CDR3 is TGTGCCAGCAGTCTACCCGGGACAGGGTACTACGAGCAGTACTTC. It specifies CASSLPGTGYYEQYF.

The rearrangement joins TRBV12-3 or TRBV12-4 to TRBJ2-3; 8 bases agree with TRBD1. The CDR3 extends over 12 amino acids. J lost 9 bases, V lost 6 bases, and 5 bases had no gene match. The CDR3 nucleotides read TGTGCCAGCAGAGCAGGGGGCGCGACGCAGTATTTT. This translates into CASRAGGATQYF.

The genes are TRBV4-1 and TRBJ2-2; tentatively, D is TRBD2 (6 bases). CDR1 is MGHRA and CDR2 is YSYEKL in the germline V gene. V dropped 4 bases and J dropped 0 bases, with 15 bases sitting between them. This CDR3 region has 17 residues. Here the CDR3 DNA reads TGCGCCAGCAGCCTTCAGGGAGGCGTGACGAACACCGGGGAGCTGTTTTTT. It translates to CASSLQGGVTNTGELFF.

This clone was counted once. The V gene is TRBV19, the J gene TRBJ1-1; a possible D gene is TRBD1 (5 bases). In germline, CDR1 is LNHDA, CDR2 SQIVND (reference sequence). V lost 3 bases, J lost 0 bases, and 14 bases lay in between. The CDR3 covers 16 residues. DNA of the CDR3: TGTGCCAGTAGTATCGCACAGGTCTCGTTGAACACTGAAGCTTTCTTT. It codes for CASSIAQVSLNTEAFF.

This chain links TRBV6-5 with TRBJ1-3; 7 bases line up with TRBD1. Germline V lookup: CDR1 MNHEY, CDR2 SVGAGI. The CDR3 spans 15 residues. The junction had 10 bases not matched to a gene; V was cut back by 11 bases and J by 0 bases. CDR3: CAASAGGVSGNTIYF. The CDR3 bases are TGTGCCGCCTCGGCAGGGGGAGTCTCTGGAAACACCATATATTTT.

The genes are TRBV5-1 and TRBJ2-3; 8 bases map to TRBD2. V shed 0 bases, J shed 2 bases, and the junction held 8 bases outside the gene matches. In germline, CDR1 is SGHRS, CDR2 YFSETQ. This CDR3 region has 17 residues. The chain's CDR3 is CASSLASLRGDTDTQYF. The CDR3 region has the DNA TGCGCCAGCAGCTTGGCCAGCTTGCGGGGGGACACAGATACGCAGTATTTT.